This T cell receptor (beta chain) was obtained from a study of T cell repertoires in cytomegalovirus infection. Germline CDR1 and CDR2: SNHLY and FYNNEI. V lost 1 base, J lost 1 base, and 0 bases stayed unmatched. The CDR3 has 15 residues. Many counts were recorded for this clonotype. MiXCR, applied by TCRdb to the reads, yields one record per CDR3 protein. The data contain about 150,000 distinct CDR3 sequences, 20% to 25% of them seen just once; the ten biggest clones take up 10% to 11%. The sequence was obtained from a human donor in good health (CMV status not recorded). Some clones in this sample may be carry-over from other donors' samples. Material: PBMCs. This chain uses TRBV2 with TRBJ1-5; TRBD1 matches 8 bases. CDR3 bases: TGTGCCAGCAGTGAAGGACAGGGGAGCAATCAGCCCCAGCATTTT. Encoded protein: CASSEGQGSNQPQHF.